This is a list of T cell receptor beta chains from one sample in a study of T cells in Graves' hyperthyroidism and ophthalmopathy. Each CDR3 protein gets one entry after TCRdb re-called the multiplex PCR reads with MiXCR. The sample yields around 540,000 distinct CDR3 sequences, about 16% seen once. Sequenced material: blood. These receptors all come from a woman in her twenties or thirties with Graves' ophthalmopathy. Both conserved end residues are part of each CDR3. The D gene is left open where the match is weak. Expanded clones are given a class, and other clones once, few, many or no size at all.

j_gene | abundance | d_gene | v_gene | CDR3nt | CDR3aa
TRBJ1-4 | few | - | TRBV12-3/TRBV12-4 | TGTGCCAGCAGTTTACAGGGGTCGGGGGAAAAACTGTTTTTT | CASSLQGSGEKLFF
TRBJ2-7 | - | - | TRBV7-2 | TGTGCCAGCAGCTTAGTAGGCCTAGTGAGGGAGCAGTACTTC | CASSLVGLVREQYF
TRBJ2-3 | many | - | TRBV20-1 | TGCAGTGCTAGGACTATTTGGCCAGATACGCAGTATTTT | CSARTIWPDTQYF
TRBJ2-5 | few | - | TRBV6-2/TRBV6-3 | TGTGCCAGTGGCTTAAAAGAGACCCAGTACTTC | CASGLKETQYF
TRBJ2-7 | many | - | TRBV11-2 | TGTGCCAGCAGCTTCGGTCATAGCGGCTACGAGCAGTACTTC | CASSFGHSGYEQYF
TRBJ2-1 | few | - | TRBV20-1 | TGCAGTGCTAGAGCCCTTAGCGGAAGAGGGAGCTCCTACAATGAGCAGTTCTTC | CSARALSGRGSSYNEQFF
TRBJ2-5 | - | - | TRBV19 | TGTGCCAGTAGTATCGATACCAGGCGGCGTCAGTACTTC | CASSIDTRRRQYF
TRBJ1-5 | - | - | TRBV6-5 | TGTGCCAGCAGTTACCCTTCAGGGGATCAGCCCCAGCATTTT | CASSYPSGDQPQHF
TRBJ2-2 | many | TRBD1 | TRBV6-2/TRBV6-3 | TGTGCCAGCAGTTACTCGAGGACAGGGATCGCGGGACTGGGCACCGGGGAGCTGTTTTTT | CASSYSRTGIAGLGTGELFF
TRBJ1-5 | many | - | TRBV6-1 | TGTGCCAGCAGTGCTATAGGGGTTCAGCCCCAGCATTTT | CASSAIGVQPQHF
TRBJ1-5 | many | - | TRBV11-2 | TGTGCCAGCAGCTTAGCGGTGGGCAATCAGCCCCAGCATTTT | CASSLAVGNQPQHF
TRBJ2-7 | - | TRBD1 | TRBV9 | TGTGCCAGCACGAAGAGAACAGGGGGACGGGGCGAGCAGTACTTC | CASTKRTGGRGEQYF
TRBJ1-3 | - | - | TRBV29-1 | TGCAGCGTTGAATCGGGGGGAAACACCATATATTTT | CSVESGGNTIYF
TRBJ1-6 | many | - | TRBV7-2 | TGTGCCAGCAGCTTACGGGAAAGTCGGTCACCCCTCCACTTT | CASSLRESRSPLHF
TRBJ2-2 | - | - | TRBV6-1 | TGTGCCAGCATTCCAGGGGCGATCGGGGAGCTGTTTTTT | CASIPGAIGELFF
TRBJ1-1 | many | TRBD1 | TRBV24-1 | TGTGCCACCAGTGAATCCGGGACAGGTGATACTGAAGCTTTCTTT | CATSESGTGDTEAFF
TRBJ2-7 | many | - | TRBV7-2 | TGTGCCAGCAGCTATAGGCAGTCCTACGAGCAGTACTTC | CASSYRQSYEQYF
TRBJ1-2 | few | - | TRBV6-2/TRBV6-3 | TGTGCCAGCAGTTATTCTCAGATCTTCTATGGCTACACCTTC | CASSYSQIFYGYTF
TRBJ2-5 | - | TRBD2 | TRBV6-5 | TGTGCCAGCAGTTACCTCGAGGGAGGGGTTCAAGGGACCCAGTACTTC | CASSYLEGGVQGTQYF
TRBJ2-7 | many | - | TRBV18 | TGTGCCAGCTCACCACAGGGAATGGGCGAGCAGTACTTC | CASSPQGMGEQYF
TRBJ1-2 | many | - | TRBV28 | TGTGCCAGCAGTCGATCAGGAGGCTACACCTTC | CASSRSGGYTF
TRBJ2-6 | - | TRBD1 | TRBV19 | TGTGCCAGTAGTAACCAGGGGGCGCCTGGGGCCAACGTCCTGACTTTC | CASSNQGAPGANVLTF
TRBJ2-2 | - | - | TRBV19 | TGTGCCAGTAGTATAGCTCCCTGGAAAGTATCCGGGGAGCTGTTTTTT | CASSIAPWKVSGELFF
TRBJ2-3 | many | - | TRBV12-3/TRBV12-4 | TGTGCCAGCAGTTTACTTATAGCGGATCAAAACACAGATACGCAGTATTTT | CASSLLIADQNTDTQYF
TRBJ2-2 | many | TRBD1 | TRBV28 | TGTGCCAGCAGTTTAGTGGACAGGGTATACACCGGGGAGCTGTTTTTT | CASSLVDRVYTGELFF
TRBJ2-1 | many | TRBD2 | TRBV12-3/TRBV12-4 | TGTGCCAGCAAAGGGACTAGCGGGAGGGCTGAGCAGTTCTTC | CASKGTSGRAEQFF
TRBJ2-1 | - | TRBD2 | TRBV5-4 | TGTGCCAGCAGCTTGGGACTAGCGGAAAACAATGAGCAGTTCTTC | CASSLGLAENNEQFF
TRBJ2-3 | few | TRBD2 | TRBV28 | TGTGCCAGCAGTTTAGGGGCGGGAGGGGTATATACGCAGTATTTT | CASSLGAGGVYTQYF
TRBJ1-5 | - | - | TRBV20-1 | TGCAGTGCTAGAGATGGGGGGGCCTCTAATCAGCCCCAGCATTTT | CSARDGGASNQPQHF
TRBJ1-5 | - | - | TRBV18 | TGTGCCGGCTCCCAAGACCCCCCCCATCAGCCCCAGCATTTT | CAGSQDPPHQPQHF
TRBJ2-1 | - | TRBD2 | TRBV2 | TGTGCCAGCGTTAGGACTAGCGGGAGGGTAGATGAGCAGTTCTTC | CASVRTSGRVDEQFF
TRBJ2-7 | few | TRBD1 | TRBV20-1 | TGCAGTGCTCCGGACAGGGGAACCTACGAGCAGTACTTC | CSAPDRGTYEQYF
TRBJ2-3 | - | TRBD1 | TRBV25-1 | TGTGCCAGCAGTGAAATGACAGGGGGCACAGATACGCAGTATTTT | CASSEMTGGTDTQYF
TRBJ1-2 | - | - | TRBV7-2 | TGTGCCAGCAGCCCCCCCCGAGAAGCTAACTATGGCTACACCTTC | CASSPPREANYGYTF
TRBJ2-2 | - | - | TRBV4-1 | TGCGCCAGCAGCCAAGGCCCGGGACTTAGTGGGGGGGAGCTGTTTTTT | CASSQGPGLSGGELFF
TRBJ2-7 | many | TRBD1 | TRBV30 | TGTGCCTGGAGTCCCGTGGGACAGGGCAACGAGCAGTACTTC | CAWSPVGQGNEQYF
TRBJ2-3 | - | TRBD2 | TRBV7-6 | TGTGCCAGCAGCTCACACCCTAGCGGGAGCGCAGATACGCAGTATTTT | CASSSHPSGSADTQYF
TRBJ2-1 | many | TRBD2 | TRBV28 | TGTGCCAGCAGTGCAACACCCGGGACTAGCGAGTACAATGAGCAGTTCTTC | CASSATPGTSEYNEQFF